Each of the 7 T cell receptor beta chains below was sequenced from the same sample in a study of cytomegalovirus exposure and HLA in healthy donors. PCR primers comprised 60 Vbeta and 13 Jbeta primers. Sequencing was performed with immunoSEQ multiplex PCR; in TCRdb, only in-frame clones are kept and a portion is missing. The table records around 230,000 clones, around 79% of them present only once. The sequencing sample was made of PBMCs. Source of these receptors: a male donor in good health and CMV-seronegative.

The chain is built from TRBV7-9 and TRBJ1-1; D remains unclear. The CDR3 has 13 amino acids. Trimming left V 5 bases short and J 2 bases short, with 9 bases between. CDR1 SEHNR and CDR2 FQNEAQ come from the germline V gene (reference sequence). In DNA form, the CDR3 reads TGTGCCAGCAGCCTTCCGACTAACACTGAAGCTTTCTTT. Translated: CASSLPTNTEAFF.

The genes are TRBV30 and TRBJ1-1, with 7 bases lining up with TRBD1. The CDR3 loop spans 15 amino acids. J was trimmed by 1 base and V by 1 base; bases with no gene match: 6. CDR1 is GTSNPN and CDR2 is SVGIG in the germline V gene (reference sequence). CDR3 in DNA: TGTGCCTGGAGTGGTCACAGGGGATCGAACACTGAAGCTTTCTTT. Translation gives CAWSGHRGSNTEAFF. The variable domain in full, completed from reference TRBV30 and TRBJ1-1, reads SQTIHQWPATLVQPVGSPLSLECTVEGTSNPNLYWYRQAAGRGLQLLFYSVGIGQISSEVPQNLSASRPQDRQFILSSKKLLLSDSGFYLCAWSGHRGSNTEAFFGQGTRLTVV.

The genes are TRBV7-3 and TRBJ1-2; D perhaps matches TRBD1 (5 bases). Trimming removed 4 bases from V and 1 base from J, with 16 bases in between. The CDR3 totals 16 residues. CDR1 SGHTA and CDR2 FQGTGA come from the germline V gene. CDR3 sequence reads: CASSSSPGGLNYGYTF. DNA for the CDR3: TGTGCCAGCAGCTCCAGCCCCGGGGGTCTTAACTATGGCTACACCTTC.

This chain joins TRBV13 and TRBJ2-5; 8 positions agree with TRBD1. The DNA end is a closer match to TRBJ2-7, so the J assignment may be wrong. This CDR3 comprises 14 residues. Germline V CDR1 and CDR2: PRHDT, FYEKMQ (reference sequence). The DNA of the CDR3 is TGTGCCAGCAGCATGGACAGGGATGTCTACGAGCAGTACTTC. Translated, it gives CASSMDRDVYEQYF.

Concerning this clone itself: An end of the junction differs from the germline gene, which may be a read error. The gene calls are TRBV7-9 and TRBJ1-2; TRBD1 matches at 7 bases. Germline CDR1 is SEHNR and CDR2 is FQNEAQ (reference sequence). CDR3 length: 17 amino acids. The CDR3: CSSSLAAGGQPFYGYTF. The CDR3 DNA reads TGTTCCAGCAGCTTAGCAGCGGGGGGACAGCCTTTCTATGGCTACACCTTC.

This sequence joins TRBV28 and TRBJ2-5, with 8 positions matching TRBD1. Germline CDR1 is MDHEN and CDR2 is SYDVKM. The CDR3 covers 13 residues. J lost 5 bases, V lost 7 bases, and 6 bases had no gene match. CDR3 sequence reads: CASTRQGLETQYF. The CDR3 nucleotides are TGTGCCAGCACCCGACAGGGGTTGGAGACCCAGTACTTC. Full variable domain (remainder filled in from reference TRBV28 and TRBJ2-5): DVKVTQSSRYLVKRTGEKVFLECVQDMDHENMFWYRQDPGLGLRLIYFSYDVKMKEKGDIPEGYSVSREKKERFSLILESASTNQTSMYLCASTRQGLETQYFGPGTRLLVL.

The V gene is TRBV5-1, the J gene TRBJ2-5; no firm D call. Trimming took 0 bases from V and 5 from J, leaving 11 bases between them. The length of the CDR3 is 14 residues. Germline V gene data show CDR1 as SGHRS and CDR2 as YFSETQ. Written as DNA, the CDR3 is TGCGCCAGCAGCTTGGAGTTAGCTTCGGAGACCCAGTACTTC. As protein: CASSLELASETQYF.